Listed here are 8 T cell receptor beta chains from one sample, sequenced in a study of blood T cells in healthy people across ages. A second about 6 to 11 cycle PCR used barcoded and J-beta primers. TCRdb reanalysed the 5' RACE reads using MiXCR and keeps one entry per CDR3 protein. The repertoire includes hundreds of thousands of distinct CDR3 sequences, around 24% of them detected once, and under 9% sits in the top ten. The same data also contributed to another study, on T cells of mothers and their children.

Specimen: blood. All receptors come from a boy aged 10-17 years in good health.

This sequence joins TRBV25-1 and TRBJ2-5; D remains ambiguous. Trimming took off 8 bases at V and 9 bases at J, with 10 bases between the two ends. Germline CDR1 reads MGHDK; CDR2 reads SYGVNS. The CDR3 is 10 residues long. This CDR3 reads CASVTRAQYF. As DNA, the CDR3 is TGTGCCAGCGTGACCCGAGCCCAGTACTTC.

This clonotype showed up just a few times. This rearrangement joins TRBV10-3 to TRBJ2-3, with D perhaps matching TRBD1 (6 bases). The CDR3 is 15 amino acids. V was shortened by 10 bases and J by 0 bases, with 17 bases between the two germline ends. Germline V lookup: CDR1 ENHRY, CDR2 SYGVKD. CDR3 coding DNA: TGTGCCACCCGAGAAACAGGGACAAGCACAGATACGCAGTATTTT. This sequence encodes CATRETGTSTDTQYF.

The sample holds a few counts of this clonotype. CDR3 sequence: CASSPLGGLGKETQYF. The CDR3 nucleotides read TGTGCCAGCTCACCACTTGGTGGTCTGGGAAAAGAGACCCAGTACTTC. This chain links TRBV18 with TRBJ2-5; D call uncertain. CDR1 is KGHSH, CDR2 LQKENI, per germline. The CDR3 covers 16 residues. Trimming shortened V by 1 base and J by 3 bases, and 15 bases separated the two germline ends.

This chain joins TRBV5-1 and TRBJ1-1; D gene unclear. Looked up from germline, CDR1 is SGHRS and CDR2 is YFSETQ. V lost 7 bases and J 2 bases, leaving 9 bases between the germline ends. There are 12 residues in the CDR3. The CDR3 sequence: CASRRGNTEAFF. CDR3 nucleotides: TGCGCCAGCCGTCGGGGAAACACTGAAGCTTTCTTT.

The chain links TRBV4-3 to TRBJ1-3; no firm D call. The CDR3 contains 14 residues. The V and J ends lost 1 base and 2 bases respectively, with 6 bases between them. Looked up from germline, CDR1 is LGHNA and CDR2 is YSLEER. DNA of the CDR3: TGCGCCAGCAGCCAAGGAGGGACTGGAAACACCATATATTTT. Encoded protein: CASSQGGTGNTIYF.

This clonotype was seen only a few times. V is TRBV18 and J is TRBJ2-7; D is uncertain. The V gene's germline CDR1 is KGHSH and CDR2 LQKENI. Between the trimmed V and J ends, which lost 6 bases and 4 bases, there was a span of 22 bases. CDR3 length: 16 residues. CDR3 nucleotide sequence: TGTGCCAGCTCCGATGGCTTGGCCCCGATTCGTTACGAGCAGTACTTC. It codes for CASSDGLAPIRYEQYF.

This clonotype has a handful of counts. The rearrangement links TRBV3-1 to TRBJ2-6; possibly TRBD2 for D (6 bases). The CDR3 sequence is 17 residues long. V shed 1 base and J shed 0 bases, with 10 bases lying between them. Germline assignment: CDR1 LGHDT and CDR2 YNNKEL (reference sequence). The CDR3 region has the DNA TGTGCCAGCAGCCAAGTGGGACTGAGCTCTGGGGCCAACGTCCTGACTTTC. Translating it yields CASSQVGLSSGANVLTF.

The V gene is TRBV6-2 or TRBV6-3, the J gene TRBJ1-1; D remains ambiguous. The length of the CDR3 is 14 residues. Looked up from germline, CDR1 is MNHEY and CDR2 is SVGEGT. V gave up 3 bases and J gave up 1 base, with 9 bases separating them. The CDR3, as DNA: TGTGCCAGCAGTTATCCTTCCAGGAACACTGAAGCTTTCTTT. It yields the protein CASSYPSRNTEAFF.